The 5 T cell receptor beta chains presented below share a single source sample, sequenced in a study of T cell responses to AZD1222 COVID-19 vaccine (dated by TCRdb to about 2021). Libraries were prepared through the immunoSEQ multiplex PCR assay. Not all clones reach the TCRdb copy of this immuneACCESS table, which keeps in-frame sequences only. Checked studies attribute under half of the gap to unresolved V genes and leave the rest unexplained. The table for this sample lists approximately 140,000 clones; around 90% of them were counted only once. Less than 3.5% of the sample lies in the top ten. The time point label for this specimen denotes: about 28 days (+/-7) after the second vaccine dose. Sequences were derived from peripheral blood, sampled 28 days after the second AZD1222 dose. All receptors come from an adult who received the AZD1222 COVID-19 vaccine.

This chain joins TRBV25-1 and TRBJ1-3, with unresolved D. Germline V lookup: CDR1 MGHDK, CDR2 SYGVNS. The CDR3 has 14 residues. The germline V and J ends were trimmed by 4 bases and 7 bases, with 14 bases remaining between them. CDR3 coding DNA: TGTGCCAGCAGTGGATTTGGAGGGTTGAACACCATATATTTT. Translating it yields CASSGFGGLNTIYF. Full variable domain (outside the CDR3, taken from reference TRBV25-1 and TRBJ1-3): EADIYQTPRYLVIGTGKKITLECSQTMGHDKMYWYQQDPGMELHLIHYSYGVNSTEKGDLSSESTVSRIRTEHFPLTLESARPSHTSQYLCASSGFGGLNTIYFGEGSWLTVV.

This chain uses TRBV6-6 with TRBJ2-3; D gene ambiguous. CDR1 and CDR2 (germline): MNHNY, SVGAGI (reference sequence). V was pared by 2 bases and J by 0 bases, with 12 bases between. This CDR3 is 16 amino acids long. CDR3: CASSYDRIGSTDTQYF. CDR3 sequence (DNA): TGTGCCAGCAGTTACGATCGAATCGGGAGCACAGATACGCAGTATTTT.

The V and J genes are TRBV7-8 and TRBJ1-3; 7 bases match TRBD1. Losses at the gene ends were 1 base for V and 3 bases for J; bases not matched to a gene: 6. This CDR3 has 16 amino acids. Germline CDR1 SGHVS, CDR2 FQNEAQ. Here the CDR3 reads CASSLGEGAVGNTIYF. DNA of the CDR3: TGTGCCAGCAGCTTAGGGGAGGGGGCGGTTGGAAACACCATATATTTT.

CDR3 region: CASSPPLAGGLNEQFF. The CDR3 nucleotides read TGTGCCAGCAGCCCCCCGTTGGCGGGAGGGCTTAATGAGCAGTTCTTC. The chain joins TRBV5-4 to TRBJ2-1; 9 bases fit TRBD2. Germline trimming cut 4 bases from V and 7 bases from J; bases unmatched to any gene: 12. The CDR3 is made up of 16 amino acids. The V gene's germline CDR1 is SGHNT and CDR2 YYREEE (reference sequence).

About this clone itself: The sample has other DNA sequences that encode this CDR3 too. J is TRBJ2-3 and V is TRBV18, with a weak D call TRBD1 (5 bases). The germline CDR1 and CDR2 sequences are KGHSH and LQKENI. Trimming removed 0 bases from V and 4 bases from J, with 5 bases in between. This CDR3 comprises 13 residues. CDR3 loop: CASSPPGADTQYF. The CDR3 DNA is TGTGCCAGCTCACCACCAGGGGCAGATACGCAGTATTTT.